Following are 21 T cell receptor beta chains from one sample sequenced in a study of Ad26.COV2.S vaccination and SARS-CoV-2 variants. Method: immunoSEQ multiplex PCR; TCRdb's copy keeps in-frame clones and lacks some. This sample carries about 680,000 clones, around 89% of them seen once, and the ten largest clones take over 1.3%. Treatment described: over 15 received Ad26.COV2.S at low or high dose, single or two shots; about five received placebo; per-sample allocation not given. All samples were drawn on day 63, counting from the first vaccine or placebo injection. Sample: peripheral blood, taken in a trial of Ad26.COV2.S vaccine versus placebo. The receptors come from a person aged 18-60 years who received the Ad26.COV2.S COVID-19 vaccine or a placebo.

The CDR3 DNA is TGTGCCAGCAGCCGAAGCCAGGGGACGAACACCGGGGAGCTGTTTTTT. Translated, it gives CASSRSQGTNTGELFF. The chain couples TRBV27 to TRBJ2-2, with D perhaps TRBD1 (6 bases). The V gene lost 6 bases and the J gene lost 0 bases, with 14 bases spanning the gap. This CDR3 spans 16 amino acids. Germline V lookup: CDR1 MNHEY, CDR2 SMNVEV (reference sequence).

This clone was picked up a small number of times. The chain uses TRBV18 and TRBJ1-2, with 7 bases lining up with TRBD1. CDR1 KGHSH and CDR2 LQKENI come from the germline V gene. There are 15 residues in the CDR3. Losses at the gene ends were 3 bases for V and 2 bases for J; bases not matched to a gene: 6. CDR3 region: CASSPPGQLNYGYTF. DNA of the CDR3: TGTGCCAGCTCACCTCCGGGACAGCTAAACTATGGCTACACCTTC.

The chain has TRBV28 and TRBJ1-2, with D maybe TRBD1 (5 bases). This CDR3 has 14 amino acids. V shed 7 bases and J shed 5 bases, with 17 bases lying between them. CDR1 and CDR2 from the germline V gene are MDHEN and SYDVKM. The CDR3 region has the DNA TGTGCCAGCACGTTGGGACCGCTCACTTATGGCTACACCTTC. Protein product: CASTLGPLTYGYTF.

The V gene is TRBV5-1, the J gene TRBJ2-7; perhaps TRBD1 as D (6 bases). Germline V CDR1 and CDR2: SGHRS, YFSETQ. CDR3 length equals 13 residues. Trimming left V 4 bases short and J 2 bases short, with 10 bases between. CDR3 DNA sequence: TGCGCCAGCAGCGACAGGCCCCCCTACGAGCAGTACTTC. It codes for CASSDRPPYEQYF.

CDR3 sequence reads: CAISASGQNTGELFF. DNA of the CDR3: TGTGCCATCAGTGCTAGCGGGCAGAACACCGGGGAGCTGTTTTTT. The chain combines TRBV10-3 with TRBJ2-2, with 8 bases matching TRBD2. The CDR3 is 15 residues long. From germline, CDR1 is ENHRY and CDR2 SYGVKD. The V gene end was trimmed by 4 bases and the J gene end by 1 base; junction bases not matched to a gene: 2.

On this clone: The junction shows a germline mismatch at one end, possibly a read error. The genes are TRBV7-7 and TRBJ1-1; the D is unclear. The CDR3 is made up of 13 amino acids. Germline CDR1 is SSHAT and CDR2 is FNYEAQ (reference sequence). This chain's CDR3 is CASSLAQNTEAFF. CDR3 DNA sequence: TGTGCTAGCAGCTTAGCCCAGAACACTGAAGCTTTCTTT.

V and J are TRBV7-2 and TRBJ2-3; 7 bases are shared with TRBD2. V was pared by 5 bases and J by 9 bases, with 11 bases of the junction left unmatched. This CDR3 region has 14 residues. The germline CDR1 and CDR2 sequences are SGHTA and FQGNSA. The DNA for the CDR3 is TGTGCCAGCAGCACTCCGGGACTAATTACAACGCAGTATTTT. Translating gives CASSTPGLITTQYF.

A remark on this clone: The sample carries other DNA sequences with the same CDR3. The chain links TRBV18 to TRBJ2-1; D is perhaps TRBD2 (5 bases). Germline values: CDR1 KGHSH, CDR2 LQKENI. The germline V and J ends were trimmed by 4 bases and 5 bases, with 6 bases remaining between them. The CDR3 sequence is 12 residues long. CDR3: CASSQEDNEQFF. CDR3 sequence (DNA): TGTGCCAGCTCACAGGAGGACAATGAGCAGTTCTTC.

The V gene is TRBV7-2, the J gene TRBJ2-7; D remains ambiguous. The CDR3 totals 15 residues. The V end was cut by 3 bases, the J end by 0 bases, with 12 bases between. Germline loops: CDR1 SGHTA, CDR2 FQGNSA. The CDR3 region is CASSFSPSSSYEQYF. In DNA, the CDR3 is TGTGCCAGCAGCTTTAGCCCTAGTAGCTCCTACGAGCAGTACTTC.

V usage is TRBV10-3 and J usage is TRBJ2-2, with 8 bases aligning to TRBD1. After removal of 6 bases from V and 6 bases from J, the junction contained 6 bases not matched to a gene. Germline assignment: CDR1 ENHRY and CDR2 SYGVKD. The CDR3 runs to 14 residues. The CDR3 coding sequence is TGTGCCATCAGATTGGACAGGGCGGCCGGGGAGCTGTTTTTT. Protein: CAIRLDRAAGELFF.

The chain has TRBV6-5 and TRBJ2-7, with a possible D match to TRBD1 (5 bases). The CDR3 covers 12 residues. Germline V lookup: CDR1 MNHEY, CDR2 SVGAGI. V shed 2 bases and J shed 6 bases, with 8 bases lying between them. CDR3 protein: CASSYKGSEQYF. CDR3 in DNA: TGTGCCAGCAGTTACAAGGGGTCCGAGCAGTACTTC.

This clone was detected once. V usage is TRBV7-2 and J usage is TRBJ2-7; the match to TRBD2 covers 12 bases. The CDR3 extends over 17 amino acids. Germline CDR1 is SGHTA and CDR2 is FQGNSA. V was pared by 0 bases and J by 0 bases, with 3 bases of the junction left unmatched. The CDR3 region has the DNA TGTGCCAGCAGCTTAGCGTCACTAGCGGGGGGCTCCTACGAGCAGTACTTC. Its translation is CASSLASLAGGSYEQYF. The full variable domain, its missing parts supplied by reference TRBV7-2 and TRBJ2-7, is GAGVSQSPSNKVTEKGKDVELRCDPISGHTALYWYRQSLGQGLEFLIYFQGNSAPDKSGLPSDRFSAERTGGSVSTLTIQRTQQEDSAVYLCASSLASLAGGSYEQYFGPGTRLTVT.

This clone was observed a few times. The genes are TRBV24-1 and TRBJ2-7, with unresolved D. The CDR3 consists of 13 residues. V was trimmed by 9 bases and J by 4 bases, leaving 15 bases between them. Germline values: CDR1 KGHDR, CDR2 SFDVKD. The CDR3 DNA reads as TGTGCCACCCGGCGTAGGCAATTTTACGAGCAGTACTTC. This encodes CATRRRQFYEQYF.

This sequence joins TRBV30 and TRBJ2-2; 12 bases agree with TRBD2. Losses at the gene ends were 0 bases for V and 4 bases for J; bases not matched to a gene: 12. Germline V lookup: CDR1 GTSNPN, CDR2 SVGIG (reference sequence). This CDR3 is built from 19 residues. The CDR3 nucleotides read TGTGCCTGGAGTGTATTTCCACTAGCGGGAGGAAGGCGCACCGGGGAGCTGTTTTTT. Protein sequence: CAWSVFPLAGGRRTGELFF.

The J gene is TRBJ1-5, the V gene TRBV3-1 (or the pseudogene TRBV3-2), with TRBD1 matching over 7 bases. The ends lost 4 bases at V and 3 bases at J; junction bases unmatched: 3. CDR1 and CDR2 from the germline V gene are LGHDT and YNNKEL (reference sequence). The CDR3 spans 14 residues. The CDR3 region is CASSPGQINQPQHF. CDR3 DNA sequence: TGTGCCAGCAGCCCGGGACAGATCAATCAGCCCCAGCATTTT.

This chain uses TRBV19 with TRBJ1-2; the match to TRBD1 covers 9 bases. The V gene end was trimmed by 4 bases and the J gene end by 7 bases; junction bases not matched to a gene: 7. Germline lookup yields CDR1 LNHDA and CDR2 SQIVND (reference sequence). CDR3 length: 14 residues. CDR3 coding DNA: TGTGCCAGTAGTACGGGACAGGGAAATACTGGCTACACCTTC. It translates to CASSTGQGNTGYTF.

The chain is built from TRBV29-1 and TRBJ2-3; D may be TRBD1 or TRBD2 (5 bases each). This CDR3 spans 13 amino acids. With 6 bases removed from V and 1 base from J, the gap between germline ends came to 11 bases. The germline V gene has CDR1 SQVTM and CDR2 ANQGSEA. The DNA for the CDR3 is TGCAGCGTCCCCCGGGGCGGCACAGATACGCAGTATTTT. Protein product: CSVPRGGTDTQYF.

A single count supports this clone. The chain combines TRBV11-2 with TRBJ2-3; TRBD2 might be the D (5 bases). From germline, CDR1 is SGHAT and CDR2 FQNNGV. V shed 0 bases and J shed 2 bases, with 9 bases lying between them. The CDR3 is 15 residues long. This CDR3 is CASSLDGSSTDTQYF. Here the CDR3 DNA reads TGTGCCAGCAGCTTAGATGGGAGCTCCACAGATACGCAGTATTTT.

The rearrangement uses TRBV19 and TRBJ1-5; D is undetermined. The germline gives CDR1 LNHDA, CDR2 SQIVND (reference sequence). The ends were cut back, 7 bases at V and 1 base at J, with 11 bases in the middle. The CDR3 consists of 14 residues. CDR3 amino acids: CASMSGASNQPQHF. The CDR3 DNA reads as TGTGCCAGTATGAGTGGCGCGAGCAATCAGCCCCAGCATTTT.

The chain uses TRBV5-6 and TRBJ1-2; TRBD1 might be the D (6 bases). V was pared by 2 bases and J by 3 bases, with 14 bases between. Looked up from germline, CDR1 is SGHDT and CDR2 is YYEEEE. CDR3 length: 15 amino acids. CDR3 nucleotides: TGTGCCAGCAGCTTTTTACAGGGTCCGGACTATGGCTACACCTTC. Translating it yields CASSFLQGPDYGYTF. The whole variable domain, remainder taken from reference TRBV5-6 and TRBJ1-2, is DAGVTQSPTHLIKTRGQQVTLRCSPKSGHDTVSWYQQALGQGPQFIFQYYEEEERQRGNFPDRFSGHQFPNYSSELNVNALLLGDSALYLCASSFLQGPDYGYTFGSGTRLTVV.

This chain joins TRBV9 and TRBJ1-4; 11 bases align to TRBD1. V shed 3 bases, J shed 11 bases, and the junction held 12 bases outside the gene matches. Germline CDR1 and CDR2: SGDLS and YYNGEE. The CDR3 extends over 16 amino acids. The CDR3 nucleotides read TGTGCCAGCAGCGCCGGGACAGGGGGGACGGTTGGGAAACTGTTTTTT. Translated, it gives CASSAGTGGTVGKLFF. The whole variable domain, filled in from reference TRBV9 and TRBJ1-4, reads DSGVTQTPKHLITATGQRVTLRCSPRSGDLSVYWYQQSLDQGLQFLIQYYNGEERAKGNILERFSAQQFPDLHSELNLSSLELGDSALYFCASSAGTGGTVGKLFFGSGTQLSVL.